One T cell receptor beta chain is described in this entry. Germline lookup yields CDR1 SGHTA and CDR2 FQGNSA. The CDR3 is 15 residues long. V lost 6 bases to trimming and J lost 9 bases; unmatched junction nucleotides: 13. The sample originates from a study of blood T cell repertoires in COVID-19. Measured with immunoSEQ multiplex PCR; TCRdb has only the in-frame clones, and not every one. The sample includes about 170,000 clones, approximately 86% of them seen just once. This rearrangement joins TRBV7-2 to TRBJ2-1; 8 nucleotides align to TRBD2. Sequencing was carried out using peripheral blood. The receptor's source is an elderly woman with COVID-19, enrolled during active disease. The CDR3 bases are TGTGCCAGCAGTCGTCTGGGAGCGGGAGTTGGTGAGCAGTTCTTC. It yields the protein CASSRLGAGVGEQFF.